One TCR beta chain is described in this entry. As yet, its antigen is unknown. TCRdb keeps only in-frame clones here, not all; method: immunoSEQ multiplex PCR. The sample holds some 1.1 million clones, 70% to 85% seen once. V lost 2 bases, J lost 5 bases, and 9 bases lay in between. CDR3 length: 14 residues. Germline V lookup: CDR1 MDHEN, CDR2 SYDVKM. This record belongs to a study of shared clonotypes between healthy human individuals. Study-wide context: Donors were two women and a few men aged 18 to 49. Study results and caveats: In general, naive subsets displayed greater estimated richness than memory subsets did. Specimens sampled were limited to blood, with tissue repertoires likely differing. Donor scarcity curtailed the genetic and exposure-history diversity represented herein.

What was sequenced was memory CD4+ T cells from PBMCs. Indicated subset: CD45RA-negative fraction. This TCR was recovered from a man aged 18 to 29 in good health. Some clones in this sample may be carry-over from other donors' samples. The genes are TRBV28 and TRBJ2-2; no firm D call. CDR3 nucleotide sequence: TGTGCCAGCAGTTTAGTTGAGGTTACCGGGGAGCTGTTTTTT. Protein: CASSLVEVTGELFF.